This TCR beta chain came from a study of T cell responses to AZD1222 COVID-19 vaccine. On this clone: Its antigen remains unknown. Within the sample, other DNA sequences also encode this same CDR3.

Study results and limitations: Spike-specific TCR depth and breadth grew after two AZD1222 doses. Scientists sampled the repertoires only once the peak T cell response had passed.

Only in-frame clones appear in the TCRdb table, and some are missing; sequencing was by immunoSEQ multiplex PCR. The sample includes 130,000 to 150,000 clones, about 90% seen only once; the top ten take roughly 6%. The CDR3 totals 11 residues. Germline-derived CDR1 and CDR2 are MNHEY and SVGEGT. V lost 3 bases and J 5 bases, leaving 4 bases between the germline ends. The sequenced sample was peripheral blood, obtained on day 0 of AZD1222 vaccination. The V and J genes are TRBV6-2 or TRBV6-3 and TRBJ2-5; D remains unclear. The clonotype originates from an adult in good health. The CDR3 spells CASSYGETQYF. The CDR3 region has the DNA TGTGCCAGCAGTTATGGTGAGACCCAGTACTTC.